This entry lists 31 T cell receptor beta chains sequenced from one sample in a study of cytomegalovirus exposure and HLA in healthy donors. The PCR had 60 Vbeta and 13 Jbeta primers. TCRdb's table, derived via immunoSEQ multiplex PCR, lists solely in-frame clones and lacks some. This table holds about 92,000 clones, 81% found once. Source material: PBMCs. These receptors were obtained from a girl aged 2 to 10 in good health and CMV-seropositive.

The gene calls are TRBV29-1 and TRBJ2-7; D is possibly TRBD2 (6 bases). Trimming left V 4 bases short and J 2 bases short, with 15 bases between. The CDR3 consists of 14 residues. Germline lookup yields CDR1 SQVTM and CDR2 ANQGSEA. CDR3 coding DNA: TGCAGCGTTGTGGGTGGGGAGGAGACCTACGAGCAGTACTTC. As protein: CSVVGGEETYEQYF.

The chain uses TRBV7-3 and TRBJ2-1; tentatively, D is TRBD2 (5 bases). Germline assignment: CDR1 SGHTA and CDR2 FQGTGA. The V and J ends lost 1 base and 2 bases respectively, with 18 bases between them. This CDR3 has 18 residues. As DNA, the CDR3 is TGTGCCAGCAGCTTAATGGTTGGGCGGGCCACAGCCTACAATGAGCAGTTCTTC. Its protein is CASSLMVGRATAYNEQFF.

The gene calls are TRBV13 and TRBJ2-7; 12 nucleotides match TRBD2. Germline assignment: CDR1 PRHDT and CDR2 FYEKMQ (reference sequence). J lost 3 bases, V lost 5 bases, and 11 bases had no gene match. CDR3 length: 17 residues. CDR3 in DNA: TGTGCCAGCAGCCCACAGGGACTAGCGGGCACCGGCTACGAGCAGTACTTC. Amino acid sequence: CASSPQGLAGTGYEQYF.

The count of this clone is one. This chain links TRBV21-1 with TRBJ1-5; the D call in the table, TRBD1, was not verified against the DNA. TRBV21-1 is shown as a pseudogene. CDR3 length equals 16 residues. The CDR3 DNA reads as TGTGCCAGCAGCAAAGGTCCTCCAGGGGTGGATCAGCCCCAGCATTTT. Its protein is CASSKGPPGVDQPQHF.

The gene calls are TRBV11-2 and TRBJ2-3, with 8 bases fitting TRBD2. From germline, CDR1 is SGHAT and CDR2 FQNNGV. Unmatched junction bases numbered 9, after V lost 5 bases and J lost 2 bases. The CDR3 has 16 residues. In nucleotides, the CDR3 is TGTGCCAGCAGCCCCTGGGTAGCGGGGTACACAGATACGCAGTATTTT. This encodes CASSPWVAGYTDTQYF.

The chain combines TRBV10-3 with TRBJ2-5; D gene ambiguous. CDR3 length: 13 residues. The V end lost 5 bases, the J end lost 4 bases, and 11 bases lay between the germline ends. Germline V gives CDR1 ENHRY, CDR2 SYGVKD. CDR3 nucleotide sequence: TGTGCCATCAGTCTACATTCAGGAGAGACCCAGTACTTC. Encoded protein: CAISLHSGETQYF.

The chain joins TRBV7-9 to TRBJ2-2; D is possibly TRBD2 (6 bases). The CDR3 contains 15 residues. Germline V gene data show CDR1 as SEHNR and CDR2 as FQNEAQ (reference sequence). The ends were cut back, 6 bases at V and 4 bases at J, with 15 bases in the middle. CDR3 sequence (DNA): TGTGCCAGCAGACCCCGGGAGTCAGTCACCGGGGAGCTGTTTTTT. Encoded protein: CASRPRESVTGELFF.

The J gene is TRBJ1-1, the V gene TRBV28; 8 bases are shared with TRBD1. Germline V gene data show CDR1 as MDHEN and CDR2 as SYDVKM. The CDR3 covers 16 residues. The V gene end was trimmed by 6 bases and the J gene end by 1 base; junction bases not matched to a gene: 10. CDR3 sequence (DNA): TGTGCCAGCAGCGCGGGAACAGGGGGAACGAACACTGAAGCTTTCTTT. This encodes CASSAGTGGTNTEAFF.

The chain combines TRBV2 with TRBJ1-5; D gene unclear. Trimming stripped 6 bases from V and 7 bases from J, with 13 bases between. The CDR3 consists of 13 residues. Germline loops: CDR1 SNHLY, CDR2 FYNNEI. The DNA for the CDR3 is TGTGCCAGCAGCCCGAGGGAGGTCCAGCCCCAGCATTTT. Protein product: CASSPREVQPQHF.

The chain couples TRBV30 to TRBJ2-7; 9 bases are a match to TRBD1. V was pared by 3 bases and J by 0 bases, with 18 bases of the junction left unmatched. Germline V CDR1 and CDR2: GTSNPN, SVGIG (reference sequence). The CDR3 sequence is 19 residues long. This CDR3 reads CAWSGKGGQGPSSSYEQYF. CDR3 DNA sequence: TGTGCCTGGAGCGGGAAGGGCGGACAGGGGCCCTCCAGCTCCTACGAGCAGTACTTC.

The chain joins TRBV30 to TRBJ1-1; D perhaps matches TRBD1 (5 bases). V dropped 3 bases and J dropped 1 base, with 12 bases sitting between them. Germline V CDR1 and CDR2: GTSNPN, SVGIG (reference sequence). This CDR3 is built from 14 residues. In DNA form, the CDR3 reads TGTGCCTGGAGCCTGCCCGGGGGGAACACTGAAGCTTTCTTT. Translating it yields CAWSLPGGNTEAFF.

The chain has TRBV28 and TRBJ1-5; 12 nucleotides agree with TRBD1. This CDR3 is 16 amino acids long. The V segment lost 6 bases and the J segment 6 bases; nucleotides outside the gene matches: 9. Germline lookup yields CDR1 MDHEN and CDR2 SYDVKM. CDR3 sequence reads: CASRHSGTGGIQPQHF. The CDR3 DNA is TGTGCCAGCAGACATTCCGGGACAGGGGGCATTCAGCCCCAGCATTTT.

The chain recombines TRBV6-5 with TRBJ2-3; D might be TRBD1 (6 bases). The ends were cut back, 2 bases at V and 3 bases at J, with 12 bases in the middle. The germline V gene has CDR1 MNHEY and CDR2 SVGAGI. The CDR3 consists of 15 residues. CDR3 DNA: TGTGCCAGCAGTTACCTCGGGCAGGGGACAGATACGCAGTATTTT. Translation: CASSYLGQGTDTQYF.

This clone appeared a few times. The chain couples TRBV30 to TRBJ2-6, with D maybe TRBD1 (5 bases). Trimming took 0 bases from V and 2 from J, leaving 8 bases between them. CDR1 GTSNPN and CDR2 SVGIG come from the germline V gene (reference sequence). The CDR3 has 15 residues. This chain's CDR3 is CAWSVLGAGANVLTF. The CDR3 DNA reads TGTGCCTGGAGTGTTCTAGGGGCTGGGGCCAACGTCCTGACTTTC.

V is TRBV18 and J is TRBJ1-1; tentative D call: TRBD1 (6 bases). The CDR3 has 15 amino acids. Germline CDR1 is KGHSH and CDR2 is LQKENI. The V and J ends lost 3 bases and 6 bases respectively, with 17 bases between them. The DNA of the CDR3 is TGTGCCAGCTCACCCATAACACAGGGTTCCGCTGAAGCTTTCTTT. It specifies CASSPITQGSAEAFF.

This sequence joins TRBV5-6 and TRBJ1-1, with 7 bases aligning to TRBD1. V trimming: 1 base; J trimming: 0 bases; junction bases outside the gene matches: 3. The V gene's germline CDR1 is SGHDT and CDR2 YYEEEE. This CDR3 region has 15 residues. CDR3 DNA sequence: TGTGCCAGCAGCTTGAGTGGGACAGTGAACACTGAAGCTTTCTTT. Protein sequence: CASSLSGTVNTEAFF.

The J gene is TRBJ2-7, the V gene TRBV7-8; TRBD1 matches at 7 bases. Germline CDR1 and CDR2: SGHVS and FQNEAQ. This CDR3 contains 16 residues. The J segment lost 2 bases and the V segment lost 5 bases, leaving 12 bases of the junction unmatched. CDR3 loop: CASSPRDRQITYEQYF. CDR3 sequence (DNA): TGTGCCAGCAGCCCCCGGGACAGACAAATTACCTACGAGCAGTACTTC. The variable domain in full, with the rest retrieved from reference TRBV7-8 and TRBJ2-7, is GAGVSQSPRYKVAKRGQDVALRCDPISGHVSLFWYQQALGQGPEFLTYFQNEAQLDKSGLPSDRFFAERPEGSVSTLKIQRTQQEDSAVYLCASSPRDRQITYEQYFGPGTRLTVT.

V and J are TRBV30 and TRBJ1-1; D gene ambiguous. Germline lookup yields CDR1 GTSNPN and CDR2 SVGIG (reference sequence). The CDR3 contains 13 residues. V was trimmed by 2 bases and J by 2 bases, leaving 9 bases between them. In nucleotides, the CDR3 is TGTGCCTGGAGTAAGTATCTAAACACTGAAGCTTTCTTT. Its protein is CAWSKYLNTEAFF.

This chain connects TRBV5-6 to TRBJ1-2; D possibly corresponds to TRBD1 (5 bases). The CDR3 is made up of 13 amino acids. V lost 7 bases and J 8 bases, leaving 18 bases between the germline ends. CDR1 is SGHDT and CDR2 is YYEEEE in the germline V gene. CDR3 DNA sequence: TGTGCCAGCGGGTTAAGAGGGGAGGGAGGCTACACCTTC. This gives the protein CASGLRGEGGYTF.

The chain links TRBV11-2 to TRBJ2-2, with 14 bases matching TRBD2. The germline gives CDR1 SGHAT, CDR2 FQNNGV. The CDR3 contains 18 residues. V lost 1 base, J lost 7 bases, and 8 bases stayed unmatched. CDR3 residues: CASSLVPPGLAGDGELFF. In nucleotides, the CDR3 is TGTGCCAGCAGCTTAGTGCCTCCGGGACTAGCGGGAGACGGGGAGCTGTTTTTT. Supplemented by reference TRBV11-2 and TRBJ2-2, the full variable domain reads EAGVAQSPRYKIIEKRQSVAFWCNPISGHATLYWYQQILGQGPKLLIQFQNNGVVDDSQLPKDRFSAERLKGVDSTLKIQPAKLEDSAVYLCASSLVPPGLAGDGELFFGEGSRLTVL.

V and J are TRBV20-1 and TRBJ2-1, with TRBD2 matching 9 bases. Germline CDR1 DFQATT, CDR2 SNEGSKA (reference sequence). The CDR3 extends over 11 amino acids. In DNA form, the CDR3 reads TGCACAGCGGGGGGAAACAATGAGCAGTTCTTC. Translating gives CTAGGNNEQFF.

The chain links TRBV13 to TRBJ1-3, with D uncertain. The CDR3 contains 14 residues. Deletions cut 1 base from V and 1 base from J, with 5 bases between. The V gene's germline CDR1 is PRHDT and CDR2 FYEKMQ (reference sequence). CDR3 residues: CASSLAGSGNTIYF. DNA for the CDR3: TGTGCCAGCAGCTTAGCGGGATCTGGAAACACCATATATTTT.

The gene calls are TRBV19 and TRBJ1-1, with 7 bases that match TRBD1. Germline-derived CDR1 and CDR2 are LNHDA and SQIVND (reference sequence). The V segment lost 3 bases and the J segment 6 bases; nucleotides outside the gene matches: 7. The CDR3 has 14 residues. The DNA of the CDR3 is TGTGCCAGTAGTATCCCCGACAGGGAACCTGAAGCTTTCTTT. Its protein product is CASSIPDREPEAFF.

V usage is TRBV7-2 and J usage is TRBJ2-1, with D maybe TRBD2 (7 bases). Trimming removed 4 bases from V and 9 bases from J, with 28 bases in between. Germline values: CDR1 SGHTA, CDR2 FQGNSA. The CDR3 length is 18 residues. The CDR3: CASSWRGGGGGQYGEQFF. Here the CDR3 DNA reads TGTGCCAGCAGCTGGAGGGGGGGCGGGGGAGGGCAGTATGGTGAGCAGTTCTTC.

The rearrangement uses TRBV5-1 and TRBJ1-1; 8 bases map to TRBD1. The CDR3 loop spans 17 amino acids. The germline gives CDR1 SGHRS, CDR2 YFSETQ. The V and J ends lost 0 bases and 1 base, in that order; junction bases with no gene match: 8. Here the CDR3 reads CASSLGPEGQANTEAFF. The CDR3 nucleotides are TGCGCCAGCAGCTTGGGACCGGAGGGACAGGCGAACACTGAAGCTTTCTTT.

The V gene is TRBV4-1, the J gene TRBJ2-7; 9 nucleotides match TRBD1. J was trimmed by 5 bases and V by 0 bases; bases with no gene match: 11. CDR1 is MGHRA, CDR2 YSYEKL, per germline. This CDR3 comprises 17 residues. The CDR3 sequence: CASSQERTGGLADEQYF. CDR3 DNA: TGCGCCAGCAGCCAAGAACGAACAGGGGGCCTAGCGGACGAGCAGTACTTC.

This chain joins TRBV6-6 and TRBJ1-5, with D possibly being TRBD1 (5 bases). The CDR3 runs 16 residues. The V end was cut by 3 bases, the J end by 2 bases, with 14 bases between. Germline-derived CDR1 and CDR2 are MNHNY and SVGAGI (reference sequence). CDR3 sequence: CASSYLGQGGNQPQHF. The DNA for the CDR3 is TGTGCCAGCAGTTATTTGGGGCAAGGGGGCAATCAGCCCCAGCATTTT.

This rearrangement joins TRBV30 to TRBJ2-3, with D maybe TRBD2 (6 bases). Between the trimmed V and J ends, which lost 2 bases and 0 bases, there was a span of 9 bases. Looked up from germline, CDR1 is GTSNPN and CDR2 is SVGIG (reference sequence). The CDR3 runs 14 residues. This CDR3 reads CAWSQGLSTDTQYF. The CDR3 DNA is TGTGCCTGGAGTCAGGGACTGAGCACAGATACGCAGTATTTT.

The chain employs TRBV5-8 and TRBJ1-4, with unresolved D. The CDR3 length is 14 residues. The ends were cut back, 4 bases at V and 5 bases at J, with 12 bases in the middle. In germline, CDR1 is SGHTS, CDR2 YDEGEE. The CDR3 DNA reads as TGTGCCAGCAGCCCCCGACGGGAGAATGAAAAACTGTTTTTT. Translated: CASSPRRENEKLFF.

The gene calls are TRBV5-4 and TRBJ2-1; 7 bases map to TRBD2. This CDR3 spans 17 amino acids. Germline trimming cut 4 bases from V and 0 bases from J; bases unmatched to any gene: 10. Germline CDR1 reads SGHNT; CDR2 reads YYREEE (reference sequence). The CDR3 protein is CASSLPGGSYSYNEQFF. DNA of the CDR3: TGTGCCAGCAGCCTACCGGGAGGCTCGTACTCCTACAATGAGCAGTTCTTC.

The J gene is TRBJ1-1, the V gene TRBV27; D gene uncertain. Germline V CDR1 and CDR2: MNHEY, SMNVEV (reference sequence). Trimming cost V 0 bases and J 5 bases, with 10 bases left between them. The CDR3 covers 14 residues. The CDR3 spells CASSLSTGGTEAFF. The CDR3 DNA sequence: TGTGCCAGCAGTTTATCGACCGGAGGTACTGAAGCTTTCTTT.